The clone carrying this T cell receptor beta chain occurred a few times. Its target is not known. As for time point: pre-treatment sample, taken before nivolumab and TIL therapy. Tumor tissue came from excised metastases, mostly pleural nodules or supraclavicular lymph nodes. The immunoSEQ assay was v3. TCRdb keeps only in-frame clones here, not all; method: immunoSEQ multiplex PCR. The table records 95,000 or so clones, about two thirds of them present only once. The record originates from a study of TIL therapy for anti-PD-1-resistant metastatic lung cancer. Germline CDR1 reads MNHEY; CDR2 reads SVGEGT. This CDR3 region has 14 residues. V was trimmed by 6 bases and J by 5 bases, leaving 16 bases between them. Study-wide points: Treatment-naive, never-smoker and oncogene-addicted patients were overrepresented in this highly selected cohort.

Sequencing used tumor tissue, obtained at baseline. The TCR originated in a person aged 25-79 years with non-small cell lung cancer. The chain joins TRBV6-2 or TRBV6-3 to TRBJ2-5; TRBD2 might be the D (6 bases). The CDR3 DNA reads as TGTGCCAGCAGCTCGCCCGGGGGATGGGAGACCCAGTACTTC. Encoded protein: CASSSPGGWETQYF.